The entry below describes one T cell receptor beta chain. Its antigen has not been determined. Nothing much larger sits one base from this clone, and base qualities are not available. Sequenced on an Illumina NovaSeq 6000. Using 5'RACE with constant-segment primers, TCRalpha and TCRbeta cDNA libraries were constructed, with sample barcodes and unique molecular identifiers added in the process. RNA was extracted from every sample with Trizol reagent. Library amplification was performed in two PCR steps, and a second sample barcode and Illumina TruSeq adapters were introduced in the second step. The libraries were sequenced on an Illumina NovaSeq using 2 x 150 bp paired-end reads. The original methods were these. Demultiplexing of reads and collapsing into UMI-guided consensus sequences were performed with migec v1.2.7. Using mixcr v2.1.11, UMI consensuses were aligned to TRA and TRB V and J templates and then assembled into clonotypes. A clonotype was counted as expanded or contracted only if both edgeR and NoisET called the change significant, with noise models trained on biological replicates. For edgeR calls, the thresholds were a false discovery rate-adjusted p below 0.01 and a log2 fold-change of 1. As an exploratory analysis of dynamics, max-normalized trajectories of the 1000 most abundant clonotypes were examined by PCA with hierarchical clustering. Each responding clone was given a CD4 or CD8 phenotype based on the CD4+ and CD8+ repertoires, which had been sequenced separately. TCRdb reanalyzed the raw reads on its own, using fastp at Q25 for trimming and MiXCR for clone calling, and kept in-frame beta chains. One record per CDR3 amino acid sequence lists the most common genes and DNA. The V and J calls were not made by the authors but by TCRdb's processing. In this sample the table shows 140,000 to 150,000 distinct CDR3 sequences, about 25% of which occur a single time. 24% of the sample lies in the top ten.

This specimen belongs to a study of T-cell memory formation after mild COVID-19 (dated by TCRdb to the early 2020s). Turning to the overall study: TCR sequence clusters from the two donors were found to be largely donor specific. The cohort comprised two young, previously healthy adult volunteers, one female and one male. Longitudinal TCRalpha and TCRbeta repertoire sequencing tracked T-cell clones expanding and contracting after mild COVID-19 in two donors.

Ficoll-Paque density gradient centrifugation was used to isolate PBMCs. Results the study describes overall, beyond this receptor: The second-wave clones that peaked on day 37 were not confirmed to be SARS-CoV-2 specific. Some responding clones were detected in pre-infection memory, which suggested that pre-existing cross-reactive memory T cells had joined the SARS-CoV-2 response. Contracting CD4+ clones were located mainly in the CM and EM memory subsets, whereas CD8+ clones were found to be enriched in EMRA. Clones contracting from day 15 to 85 had balanced CD4/CD8 phenotypes, while a second wave expanding from day 15 to 37 was biased towards CD4+. The study included only a couple of mild cases, and larger cohorts that include severe cases with pre-infection samples were judged to be necessary.

Sequenced sample: PBMCs or a T cell subset sorted from them (not recorded which). This TCR was recovered from an adult woman who had mild COVID-19 (a few samples of this study predate the infection). The sample titles of this study are shuffled in the database, so cell type and time point are left out; the donor was told from shared clones.

The nucleotides read TGTGCCGGCGGGGGGGAAGCTTTCTTT. Translated, it gives CAGGGEAFF. The chain couples TRBV25-1 to TRBJ1-1, and perhaps TRBD1 as D gene, on 5 matching bases. The V end loses 11 bases and the J end loses 8 bases, and a stretch of 9 bases separates them. Counted from cysteine to phenylalanine, this CDR3 has 9 amino acids. The read is trimmed to its CDR3 DNA, 27 bases read in frame from base 1. The germline V gene provides CDR1 MGHDK and CDR2 SYGVNS. With the portions outside the CDR3 filled from the reference TRBV25-1 and TRBJ1-1 genes, the complete variable region becomes EADIYQTPRYLVIGTGKKITLECSQTMGHDKMYWYQQDPGMELHLIHYSYGVNSTEKGDLSSESTVSRIRTEHFPLTLESARPSHTSQYLCAGGGEAFFGQGTRLTVV.